These 18 T cell receptor beta chains were all obtained from the same sample, sequenced in a study of monozygotic twins with inflammatory bowel disease. Using the 5' RACE reads, TCRdb records one entry per CDR3 protein without DNA. This sample lists some 450,000 distinct CDR3 sequences; its ten largest clones have about 2.3%. Sequencing was performed on blood. The source is a human donor with ulcerative colitis or Crohn's disease, or a healthy co-twin of an affected twin (not recorded which).

The chain links TRBV20-1 to TRBJ2-1; TCRdb's D call, TRBD1, is unchecked because there is no DNA. Looked up from germline, CDR1 is DFQATT and CDR2 is SNEGSKA (reference sequence). CDR3 length equals 14 residues. CDR3 sequence: CSAPGESSYNEQFF.

The chain is built from TRBV29-1 and TRBJ1-1; TCRdb's assignment of TRBD1 cannot be checked, as there is no DNA. Per germline, CDR1 SQVTM and CDR2 ANQGSEA. The CDR3 is 12 amino acids. The CDR3 region is CSVEMGATEAFF.

This chain links TRBV6-6 with TRBJ2-5; no DNA is available, so the TRBD2 call from TCRdb remains unchecked. Per the germline V gene, CDR1 is MNHNY and CDR2 is SVGAGI (reference sequence). The CDR3 consists of 14 residues. This CDR3 reads CACMKTSGGETQYF.

This chain joins TRBV10-1 and TRBJ1-6. Germline values: CDR1 WNHNN, CDR2 SYGVQD (reference sequence). CDR3 length: 12 residues. CDR3 protein: CASSEPESPLHF.

The chain has TRBV11-3 and TRBJ2-1; without DNA, the TCRdb call of TRBD1 cannot be checked. CDR1 is SGHNT, CDR2 YENEEA, per germline. The CDR3 extends over 13 amino acids. The CDR3 sequence is CASSLVGTGEQFF.

This rearrangement joins TRBV10-3 to TRBJ1-1; TCRdb's D call of TRBD1 is untestable without DNA. The CDR3 has 14 residues. Germline V CDR1 and CDR2: ENHRY, SYGVKD. The CDR3 loop reads CAISVRTGGAEAFF.

The chain links TRBV5-1 to TRBJ1-1; TCRdb outputs TRBD1, but without DNA this stays unchecked. The CDR3 contains 18 residues. Germline lookup yields CDR1 SGHRS and CDR2 YFSETQ. CDR3: CASSPDRARPYGGAEAFF.

The CDR3 loop reads CSARGGGDTQYF. The chain links TRBV20-1 to TRBJ2-3. This CDR3 has 12 residues. The germline V gene has CDR1 DFQATT and CDR2 SNEGSKA (reference sequence).

The rearrangement links TRBV24-1 to TRBJ2-2. In germline, CDR1 is KGHDR, CDR2 SFDVKD. This CDR3 spans 15 amino acids. CDR3 protein: CATRDFGQNTGELFF.

The chain employs TRBV29-1 and TRBJ2-4. The CDR3 is 14 amino acids. The germline V gene encodes CDR1 SQVTM and CDR2 ANQGSEA. CDR3 amino acids: CSVSVTSGKNIQYF. Full variable domain (rest looked up from reference TRBV29-1 and TRBJ2-4): SAVISQKPSRDICQRGTSLTIQCQVDSQVTMMFWYRQQPGQSLTLIATANQGSEATYESGFVIDKFPISRPNLTFSTLTVSNMSPEDSSIYLCSVSVTSGKNIQYFGAGTRLSVL.

V usage is TRBV20-1 and J usage is TRBJ1-2; lacking DNA, the TRBD1 call made by TCRdb goes unchecked. Germline V lookup: CDR1 DFQATT, CDR2 SNEGSKA (reference sequence). The CDR3 is made up of 14 amino acids. This chain's CDR3 is CSARDQVSTGDENF.

The chain combines TRBV20-1 with TRBJ2-1; no DNA is available, so the TRBD2 call from TCRdb remains unchecked. This CDR3 is 14 amino acids long. CDR1 is DFQATT, CDR2 SNEGSKA, per germline (reference sequence). This CDR3 is CSAREWRGANEQFF.

This rearrangement joins TRBV30 to TRBJ1-5; the D call of TRBD1 rests on TCRdb alone, since no DNA is present to check it. The CDR3 sequence is 13 residues long. CDR1 and CDR2 (germline): GTSNPN, SVGIG (reference sequence). The CDR3 here is CAWSTGGAQPQHF. The variable domain in full, with the rest retrieved from reference TRBV30 and TRBJ1-5, is SQTIHQWPATLVQPVGSPLSLECTVEGTSNPNLYWYRQAAGRGLQLLFYSVGIGQISSEVPQNLSASRPQDRQFILSSKKLLLSDSGFYLCAWSTGGAQPQHFGDGTRLSIL.

The chain links TRBV9 to TRBJ1-2; absent DNA, TCRdb's TRBD1 call cannot be checked. The germline V gene encodes CDR1 SGDLS and CDR2 YYNGEE. The CDR3 is 14 amino acids. The CDR3 reads CASSSFDRDAGYTF.

The V gene is TRBV20-1, the J gene TRBJ1-5. The CDR3 sequence is 14 residues long. Looked up from germline, CDR1 is DFQATT and CDR2 is SNEGSKA (reference sequence). The CDR3 here is CSASRQAGNQPQHF.

This chain joins TRBV10-3 and TRBJ1-1; TCRdb indicates TRBD1, and absent DNA this call remains unverified. Germline lookup yields CDR1 ENHRY and CDR2 SYGVKD. The CDR3 is 15 residues long. CDR3 residues: CAISDSTGSNTEAFF.

This rearrangement joins TRBV29-1 to TRBJ2-7. Germline V lookup: CDR1 SQVTM, CDR2 ANQGSEA. This CDR3 has 13 residues. The CDR3 here is CSALGQTPYEQYF.

V gene TRBV12-3 or TRBV12-4 combines with J gene TRBJ2-7; the TCRdb D gene call, TRBD1, has no DNA to confirm it. The CDR3 has 13 amino acids. This CDR3 is CASTNDPGSYIHF.